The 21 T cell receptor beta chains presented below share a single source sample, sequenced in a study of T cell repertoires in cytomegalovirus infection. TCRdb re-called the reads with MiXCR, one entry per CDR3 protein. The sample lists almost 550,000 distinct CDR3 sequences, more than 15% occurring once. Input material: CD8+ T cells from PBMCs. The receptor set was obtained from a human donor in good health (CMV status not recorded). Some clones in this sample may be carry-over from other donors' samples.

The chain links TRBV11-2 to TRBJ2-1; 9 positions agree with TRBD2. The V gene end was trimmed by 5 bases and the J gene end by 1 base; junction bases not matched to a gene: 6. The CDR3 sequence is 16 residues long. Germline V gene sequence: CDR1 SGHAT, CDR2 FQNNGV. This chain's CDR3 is CASSQDLAGSYNEQFF. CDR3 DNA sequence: TGTGCCAGCAGCCAAGATCTAGCGGGGTCCTACAATGAGCAGTTCTTC.

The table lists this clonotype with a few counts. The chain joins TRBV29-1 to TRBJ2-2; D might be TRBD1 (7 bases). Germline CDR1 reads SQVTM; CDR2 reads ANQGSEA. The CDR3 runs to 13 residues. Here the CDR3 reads CAGPRGDTGELFF. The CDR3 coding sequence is TGCGCAGGTCCCAGGGGGGACACCGGGGAGCTGTTTTTT.

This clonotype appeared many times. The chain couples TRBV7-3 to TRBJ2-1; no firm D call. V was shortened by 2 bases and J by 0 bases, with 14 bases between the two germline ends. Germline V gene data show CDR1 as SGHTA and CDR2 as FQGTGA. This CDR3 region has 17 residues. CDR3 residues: CASSLSPPSSSYNEQFF. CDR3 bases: TGTGCCAGCAGCTTATCCCCACCAAGTAGCTCCTACAATGAGCAGTTCTTC.

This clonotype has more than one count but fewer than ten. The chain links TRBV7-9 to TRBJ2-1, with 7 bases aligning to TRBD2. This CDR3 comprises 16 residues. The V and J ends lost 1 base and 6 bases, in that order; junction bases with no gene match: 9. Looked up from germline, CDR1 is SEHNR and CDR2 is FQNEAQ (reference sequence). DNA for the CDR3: TGTGCCAGCAGCTTAGTGGGGGGAGGGGCCGGCAATGAGCAGTTCTTC. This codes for CASSLVGGGAGNEQFF.

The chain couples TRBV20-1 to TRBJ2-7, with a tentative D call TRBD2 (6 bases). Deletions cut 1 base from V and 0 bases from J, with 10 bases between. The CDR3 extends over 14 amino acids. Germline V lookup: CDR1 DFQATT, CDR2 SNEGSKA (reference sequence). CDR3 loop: CSARVGLPSYEQYF. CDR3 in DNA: TGCAGTGCTAGAGTAGGACTACCCTCCTACGAGCAGTACTTC.

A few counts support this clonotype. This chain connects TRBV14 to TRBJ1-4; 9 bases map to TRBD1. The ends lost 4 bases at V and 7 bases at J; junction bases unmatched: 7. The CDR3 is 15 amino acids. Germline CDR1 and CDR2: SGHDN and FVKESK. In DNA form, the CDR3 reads TGTGCCAGCAGCCCTGCCGGACAGGGGACTGAAAAACTGTTTTTT. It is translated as CASSPAGQGTEKLFF.

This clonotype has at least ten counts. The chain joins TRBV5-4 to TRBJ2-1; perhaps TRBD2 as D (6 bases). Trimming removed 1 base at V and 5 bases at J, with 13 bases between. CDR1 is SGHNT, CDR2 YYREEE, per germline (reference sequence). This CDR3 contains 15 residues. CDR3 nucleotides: TGTGCCAGCAGCTTGAGGCGGGAAAGGGACAATGAGCAGTTCTTC. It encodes CASSLRRERDNEQFF.

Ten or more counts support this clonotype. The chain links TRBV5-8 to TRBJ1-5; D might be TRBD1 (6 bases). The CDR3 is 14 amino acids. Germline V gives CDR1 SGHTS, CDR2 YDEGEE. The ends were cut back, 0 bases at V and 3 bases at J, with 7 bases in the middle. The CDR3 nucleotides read TGTGCCAGCAGCTTGGGGACAGTCAATCAGCCCCAGCATTTT. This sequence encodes CASSLGTVNQPQHF.

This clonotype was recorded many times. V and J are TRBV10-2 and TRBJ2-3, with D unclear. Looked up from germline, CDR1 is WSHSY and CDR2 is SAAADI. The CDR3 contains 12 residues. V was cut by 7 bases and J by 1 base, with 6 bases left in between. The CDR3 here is CASTGRTDTQYF. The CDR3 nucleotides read TGCGCCAGCACCGGGCGCACAGATACGCAGTATTTT.

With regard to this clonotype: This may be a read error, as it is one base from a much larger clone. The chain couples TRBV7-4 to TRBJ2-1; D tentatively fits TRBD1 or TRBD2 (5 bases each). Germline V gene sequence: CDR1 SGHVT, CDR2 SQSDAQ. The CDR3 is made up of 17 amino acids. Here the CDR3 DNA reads TGTGCCAGCAGCTTAATCGGCAGGGAACTAGAAAGGGACGAGCAGTGCTTC. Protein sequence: CASSLIGRELERDEQCF.

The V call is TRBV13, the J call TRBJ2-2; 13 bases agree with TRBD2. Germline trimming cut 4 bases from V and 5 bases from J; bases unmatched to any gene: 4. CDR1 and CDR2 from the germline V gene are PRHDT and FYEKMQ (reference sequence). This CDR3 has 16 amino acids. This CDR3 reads CASSSGLAGWTGELFF. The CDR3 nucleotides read TGTGCCAGCAGCTCGGGACTAGCGGGATGGACCGGGGAGCTGTTTTTT. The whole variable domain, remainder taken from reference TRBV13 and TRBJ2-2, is AAGVIQSPRHLIKEKRETATLKCYPIPRHDTVYWYQQGPGQDPQFLISFYEKMQSDKGSIPDRFSAQQFSDYHSELNMSSLELGDSALYFCASSSGLAGWTGELFFGEGSRLTVL.

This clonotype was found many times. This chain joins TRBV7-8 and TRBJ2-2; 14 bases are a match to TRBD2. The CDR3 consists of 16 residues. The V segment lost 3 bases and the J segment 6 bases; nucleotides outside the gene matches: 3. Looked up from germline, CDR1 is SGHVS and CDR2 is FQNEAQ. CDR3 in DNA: TGTGCCAGCAGCTTGAGACTAGCGGGGGGGGCCGGGGAGCTGTTTTTT. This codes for CASSLRLAGGAGELFF.

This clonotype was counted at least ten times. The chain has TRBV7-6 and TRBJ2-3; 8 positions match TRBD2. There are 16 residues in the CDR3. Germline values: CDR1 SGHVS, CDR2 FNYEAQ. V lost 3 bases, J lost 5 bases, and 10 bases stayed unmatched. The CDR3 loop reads CASSLALAGGEDTQYF. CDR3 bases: TGTGCCAGCAGCTTGGCCCTTGCGGGAGGCGAAGATACGCAGTATTTT.

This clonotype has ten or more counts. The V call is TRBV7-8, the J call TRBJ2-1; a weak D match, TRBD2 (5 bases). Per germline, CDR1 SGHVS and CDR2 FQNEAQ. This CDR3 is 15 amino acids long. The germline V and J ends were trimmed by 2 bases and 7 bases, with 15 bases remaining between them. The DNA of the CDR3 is TGTGCCAGCAGCTTAATCCCGGGATCGGGGAATGAGCAGTTCTTC. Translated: CASSLIPGSGNEQFF.

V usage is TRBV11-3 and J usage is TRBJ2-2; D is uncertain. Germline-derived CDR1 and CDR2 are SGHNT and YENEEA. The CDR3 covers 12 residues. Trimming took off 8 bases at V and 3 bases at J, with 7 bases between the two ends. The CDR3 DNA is TGTGCCAGCGCAGATTACACCGGGGAGCTGTTTTTT. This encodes CASADYTGELFF.

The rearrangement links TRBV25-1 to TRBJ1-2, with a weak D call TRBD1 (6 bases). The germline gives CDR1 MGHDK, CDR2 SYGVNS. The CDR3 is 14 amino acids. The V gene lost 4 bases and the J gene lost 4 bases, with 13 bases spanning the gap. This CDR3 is CASSGGAKGYGYTF. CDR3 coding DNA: TGTGCCAGCAGTGGGGGGGCCAAAGGCTATGGCTACACCTTC.

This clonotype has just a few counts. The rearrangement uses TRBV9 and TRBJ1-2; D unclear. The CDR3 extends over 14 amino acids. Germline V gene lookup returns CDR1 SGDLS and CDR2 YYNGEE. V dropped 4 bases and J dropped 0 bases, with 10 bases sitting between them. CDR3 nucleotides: TGTGCCAGCAGCCGTACAGACTCTAACTATGGCTACACCTTC. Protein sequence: CASSRTDSNYGYTF. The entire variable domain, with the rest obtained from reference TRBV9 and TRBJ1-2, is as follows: DSGVTQTPKHLITATGQRVTLRCSPRSGDLSVYWYQQSLDQGLQFLIQYYNGEERAKGNILERFSAQQFPDLHSELNLSSLELGDSALYFCASSRTDSNYGYTFGSGTRLTVV.

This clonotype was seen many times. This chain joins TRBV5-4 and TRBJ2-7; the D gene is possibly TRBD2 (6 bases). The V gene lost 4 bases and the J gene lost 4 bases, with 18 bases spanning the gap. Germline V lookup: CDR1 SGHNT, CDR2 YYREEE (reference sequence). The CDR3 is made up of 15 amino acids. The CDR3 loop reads CASSPEEASDYEQYF. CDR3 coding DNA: TGTGCCAGCAGCCCCGAGGAAGCTAGCGATTACGAGCAGTACTTC.

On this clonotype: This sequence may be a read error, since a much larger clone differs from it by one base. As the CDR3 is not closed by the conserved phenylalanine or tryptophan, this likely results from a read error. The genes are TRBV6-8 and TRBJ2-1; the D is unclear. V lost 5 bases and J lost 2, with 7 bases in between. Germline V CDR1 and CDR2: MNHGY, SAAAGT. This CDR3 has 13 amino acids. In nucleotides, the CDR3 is TGTGCCAGCAGTGTTCACACCTACAATGAGCAGTTCTTA. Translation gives CASSVHTYNEQFL.

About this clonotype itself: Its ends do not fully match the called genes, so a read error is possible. CDR3: CASSLSRGDGTDLQCF. CDR3 DNA: TGTGCCAGCAGTTTAAGTAGGGGGGACGGCACAGATTTGCAGTGTTTT. This chain connects TRBV12-3 or TRBV12-4 to TRBJ2-3, with D perhaps TRBD1 or TRBD2 (6 bases each). The CDR3 runs to 16 residues.

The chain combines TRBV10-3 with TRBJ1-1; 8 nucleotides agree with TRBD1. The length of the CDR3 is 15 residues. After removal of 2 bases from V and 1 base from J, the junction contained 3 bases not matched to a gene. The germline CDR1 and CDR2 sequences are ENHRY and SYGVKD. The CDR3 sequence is CAISEGQGTNTEAFF. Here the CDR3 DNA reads TGTGCCATCAGTGAGGGACAGGGAACGAACACTGAAGCTTTCTTT.